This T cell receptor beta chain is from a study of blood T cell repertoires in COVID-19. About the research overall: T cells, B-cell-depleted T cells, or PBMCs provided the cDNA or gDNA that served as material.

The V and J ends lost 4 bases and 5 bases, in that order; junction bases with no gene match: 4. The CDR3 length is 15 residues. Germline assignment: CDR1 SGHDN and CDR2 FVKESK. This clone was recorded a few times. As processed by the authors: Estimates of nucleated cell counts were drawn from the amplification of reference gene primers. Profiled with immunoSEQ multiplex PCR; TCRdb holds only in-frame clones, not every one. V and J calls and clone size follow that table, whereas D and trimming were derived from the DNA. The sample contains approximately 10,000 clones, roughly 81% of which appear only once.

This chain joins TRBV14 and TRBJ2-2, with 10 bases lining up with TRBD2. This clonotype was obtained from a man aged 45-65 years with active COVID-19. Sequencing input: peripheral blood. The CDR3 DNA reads TGTGCCAGCAGCCTCGGGACTAGCGAGACCGGGGAGCTGTTTTTT. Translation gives CASSLGTSETGELFF.